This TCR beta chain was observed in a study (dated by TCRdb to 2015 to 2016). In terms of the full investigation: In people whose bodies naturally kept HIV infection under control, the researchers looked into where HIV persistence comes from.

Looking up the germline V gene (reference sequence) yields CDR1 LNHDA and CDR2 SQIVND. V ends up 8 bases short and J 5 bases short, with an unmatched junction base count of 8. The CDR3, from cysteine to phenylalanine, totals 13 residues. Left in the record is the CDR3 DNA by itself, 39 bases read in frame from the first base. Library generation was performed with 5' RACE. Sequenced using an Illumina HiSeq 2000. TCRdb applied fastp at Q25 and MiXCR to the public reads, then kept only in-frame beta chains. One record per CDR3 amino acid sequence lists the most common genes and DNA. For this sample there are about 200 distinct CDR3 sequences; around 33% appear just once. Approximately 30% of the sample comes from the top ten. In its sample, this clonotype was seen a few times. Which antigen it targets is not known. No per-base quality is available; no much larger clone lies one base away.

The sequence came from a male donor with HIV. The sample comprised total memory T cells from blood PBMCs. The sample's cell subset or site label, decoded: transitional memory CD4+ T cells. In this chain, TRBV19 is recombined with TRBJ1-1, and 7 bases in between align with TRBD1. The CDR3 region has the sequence CASVDRERTEAFF. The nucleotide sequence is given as TGTGCCAGTGTAGACAGGGAAAGGACTGAAGCTTTCTTT.